Shown below are 13 T cell receptor beta chains from a single sample sequenced in a study of early T cells in non-severe SARS-CoV-2 infection. Via MiXCR, TCRdb re-called the 5' RACE reads, giving one row per CDR3 protein. The table shows 48,000 or so distinct CDR3 sequences, with roughly 6.2% occurring only once. The specimen comprised whole blood, sampled at baseline. All receptors derive from an adult who was a healthcare worker with PCR-confirmed SARS-CoV-2 infection or an uninfected control (not recorded which).

This clonotype was seen a few times. J is TRBJ2-7 and V is TRBV3-1, with D unresolved. Germline loops: CDR1 LGHDT, CDR2 YNNKEL (reference sequence). The V and J ends lost 1 base and 6 bases respectively, with 10 bases between them. The CDR3 runs 13 residues. The chain's CDR3 is CASSQGRTPEQYF. CDR3 nucleotides: TGTGCCAGCAGCCAAGGACGGACCCCCGAGCAGTACTTC.

This clonotype was detected a few times. This chain joins TRBV6-2 or TRBV6-3 and TRBJ2-3, with 9 bases matching TRBD1. The CDR3 is 14 amino acids. V lost 2 bases, J lost 4 bases, and 1 base stayed unmatched. Per the germline V gene, CDR1 is MNHEY and CDR2 is SVGEGT. In nucleotides, the CDR3 is TGTGCCAGCAGTTACGGGACAGGGTCAGATACGCAGTATTTT. It yields the protein CASSYGTGSDTQYF.

Ten or more counts support this clonotype. This sequence joins TRBV7-2 and TRBJ2-4, with no clear D. Looked up from germline, CDR1 is SGHTA and CDR2 is FQGNSA. The CDR3 runs 14 residues. V was pared by 2 bases and J by 0 bases, with 5 bases between. The CDR3 loop reads CASSLTVAKNIQYF. The DNA for the CDR3 is TGTGCCAGCAGCTTAACGGTAGCCAAAAACATTCAGTACTTC.

CDR3: CSAELADTDTQYF. Here the CDR3 DNA reads TGCAGTGCCGAACTAGCGGACACAGATACGCAGTATTTT. This chain connects TRBV20-1 to TRBJ2-3; the match to TRBD2 covers 8 bases. The V gene's germline CDR1 is DFQATT and CDR2 SNEGSKA (reference sequence). The CDR3 loop spans 13 amino acids. Germline trimming cut 6 bases from V and 2 bases from J; bases unmatched to any gene: 4.

In its sample, this clonotype was seen many times. CDR3 sequence reads: CASSHGFGAESGPQYF. The DNA for the CDR3 is TGTGCCAGTAGTCACGGTTTTGGGGCCGAAAGCGGACCCCAGTACTTC. The V and J genes are TRBV19 and TRBJ2-5; D is perhaps TRBD1 or TRBD2 (5 bases each). V was pared by 5 bases and J by 9 bases, with 25 bases between. Germline V gene sequence: CDR1 LNHDA, CDR2 SQIVND (reference sequence). The CDR3 totals 16 residues.

The table lists this clonotype with many counts. The chain is built from TRBV15 and TRBJ2-1; 9 bases align to TRBD2. The CDR3 is made up of 17 amino acids. The V and J ends lost 5 bases and 1 base, in that order; junction bases with no gene match: 9. Germline assignment: CDR1 LNHNV and CDR2 YYDKDF (reference sequence). DNA for the CDR3: TGTGCCACCAGCCCAGGGGCGGGAGGGGGTTCCTACAATGAGCAGTTCTTC. Protein sequence: CATSPGAGGGSYNEQFF. The full variable domain, rest sourced from reference TRBV15 and TRBJ2-1, is DAMVIQNPRYQVTQFGKPVTLSCSQTLNHNVMYWYQQKSSQAPKLLFHYYDKDFNNEADTPDNFQSRRPNTSFCFLDIRSPGLGDTAMYLCATSPGAGGGSYNEQFFGPGTRLTVL.

At least ten counts were recorded for this clonotype. The genes are TRBV4-3 and TRBJ1-3; D perhaps matches TRBD1 (6 bases). The CDR3 spans 20 residues. CDR1 is LGHNA and CDR2 is YSLEER in the germline V gene. V was trimmed by 0 bases and J by 0 bases, leaving 21 bases between them. The CDR3 nucleotides are TGCGCCAGCAGCCAAGATTGGCAGGGGATCCATCGGGGCTCTGGAAACACCATATATTTT. Translated: CASSQDWQGIHRGSGNTIYF.

There are many counts of this clonotype. The CDR3 sequence: CASSQTSNEQFF. The DNA for the CDR3 is TGTGCCAGCAGCCAGACTAGCAATGAGCAGTTCTTC. This rearrangement joins TRBV7-2 to TRBJ2-1; TRBD2 is a possible D gene (6 bases). Germline-derived CDR1 and CDR2 are SGHTA and FQGNSA. The CDR3 contains 12 residues. Trimming removed 5 bases at V and 6 bases at J, with 8 bases between.

This clonotype was recorded many times. The genes are TRBV20-1 and TRBJ2-4; TRBD1 matches 9 bases. Germline V gene data show CDR1 as DFQATT and CDR2 as SNEGSKA (reference sequence). Trimming cost V 6 bases and J 8 bases; bases outside gene matches: 11. The CDR3 is made up of 14 amino acids. DNA for the CDR3: TGCAGTGCATTTGGGCCGGGACAGGGTGACATTCAGTACTTC. This encodes CSAFGPGQGDIQYF.

The CDR3 spells CASSFGGGRATDTQYF. The CDR3 bases are TGTGCCAGCAGCTTTGGAGGAGGGAGGGCGACAGATACGCAGTATTTT. This sequence joins TRBV11-3 and TRBJ2-3; 7 nucleotides align to TRBD2. The CDR3 contains 16 residues. Germline CDR1 and CDR2: SGHNT and YENEEA. After removal of 3 bases from V and 3 bases from J, the junction contained 9 bases not matched to a gene.

The V call is TRBV28, the J call TRBJ1-2; D possibly corresponds to TRBD1 (5 bases). CDR1 MDHEN and CDR2 SYDVKM come from the germline V gene. Trimming stripped 5 bases from V and 5 bases from J, with 9 bases between. CDR3 length: 12 amino acids. The chain's CDR3 is CASSLTEYGYTF. DNA of the CDR3: TGTGCCAGCAGTCTGACAGAATATGGCTACACCTTC.

The rearrangement links TRBV19 to TRBJ2-7; 8 bases fit TRBD2. Germline values: CDR1 LNHDA, CDR2 SQIVND (reference sequence). Trimming at V came to 7 bases and at J to 2 bases, leaving 7 bases not matched to a gene. There are 14 residues in the CDR3. CDR3: CASKFAGGPYEQYF. CDR3 DNA sequence: TGTGCCAGTAAGTTCGCGGGAGGACCCTACGAGCAGTACTTC.

In this sample, this clonotype turned up many times. CDR3 protein: CSAGQGYEQYF. The DNA for the CDR3 is TGCAGCGCCGGGCAGGGATACGAGCAGTACTTC. The J gene is TRBJ2-7, the V gene TRBV29-1, with D maybe TRBD1 (5 bases). This CDR3 is 11 amino acids long. Germline V lookup: CDR1 SQVTM, CDR2 ANQGSEA. Trimming stripped 7 bases from V and 4 bases from J, with 11 bases between.